This T cell receptor (beta chain) originates from a study of T cell responses to AZD1222 COVID-19 vaccine. General observations from the study: The donor cohort was predominantly white British with a female majority, and clonal diversity may have been underestimated. All repertoire sampling was performed exclusively after the peak T cell response. Vaccine-related CD4 TCRs covered spike, predominating at 160-218 and 743-854. Only a handful of AZD1222 recipients, several in all, had baseline seropositivity.

V lost 3 bases and J 7 bases, leaving 7 bases between the germline ends. CDR1 is LNHDA, CDR2 SQIVND, per germline (reference sequence). This CDR3 is built from 12 residues. As for this clone: Its antigen remains unidentified.

Produced via immunoSEQ multiplex PCR; TCRdb's table is partial and in-frame only. Seen here are approximately 100,000 clones, more than 90% observed once, and the top ten hold less than 2.5%. The specimen comprised peripheral blood, sampled on day 0 of AZD1222 vaccination. The TCR originated in an adult in good health. The chain links TRBV19 to TRBJ1-5, with D hard to call. CDR3 protein: CASSIRAQPQHF. The CDR3, as DNA: TGTGCCAGTAGTATCCGGGCCCAGCCCCAGCATTTT.